This TCR beta chain was sequenced during a study of blood T cell repertoires in COVID-19. About the research overall: Material from acute and convalescent COVID-19 was sourced from the United States, Italy and Spain. T cells, B-cell-depleted T cells, or PBMCs provided the cDNA or gDNA that served as material.

Recruitment covered under 25 US areas and drew participants whose ages spanned roughly 18 to 100 years. Assignments of participants to cohorts depended upon their own reported clinical history. Trimming took off 3 bases at V and 4 bases at J, with 12 bases between the two ends. Germline lookup yields CDR1 KGHSH and CDR2 LQKENI. The CDR3 has 14 amino acids. Data came from immunoSEQ multiplex PCR; TCRdb stores just in-frame clones and leaves some out. Among about 370,000 clones listed, 85% to 90% were seen once. This receptor was taken from a man aged 18 to 29 who had recovered from COVID-19. The V and J genes are TRBV18 and TRBJ1-2; D is ambiguous. Sequencing used PBMCs or T cells enriched from blood (not recorded which). The CDR3 region is CASSPILESYGYTF. CDR3 sequence (DNA): TGTGCCAGCTCACCTATACTGGAGAGCTATGGCTACACCTTC. Combining the CDR3 with reference TRBV18 and TRBJ1-2 gives the whole variable domain NAGVMQNPRHLVRRRGQEARLRCSPMKGHSHVYWYRQLPEEGLKFMVYLQKENIIDESGMPKERFSAEFPKEGPSILRIQQVVRGDSAAYFCASSPILESYGYTFGSGTRLTVV.